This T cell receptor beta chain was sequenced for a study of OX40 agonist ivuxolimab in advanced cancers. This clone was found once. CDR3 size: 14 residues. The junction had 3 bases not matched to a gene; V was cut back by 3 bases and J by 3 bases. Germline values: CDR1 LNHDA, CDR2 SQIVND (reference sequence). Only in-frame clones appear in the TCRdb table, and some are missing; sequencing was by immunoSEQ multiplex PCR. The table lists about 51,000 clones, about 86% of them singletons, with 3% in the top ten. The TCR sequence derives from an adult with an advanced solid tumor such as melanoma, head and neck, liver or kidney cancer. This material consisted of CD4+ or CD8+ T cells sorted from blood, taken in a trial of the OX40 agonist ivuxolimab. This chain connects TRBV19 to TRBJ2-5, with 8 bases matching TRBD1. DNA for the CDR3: TGTGCCAGTAGTATGACAGGGGCCAAAGAGACCCAGTACTTC. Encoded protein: CASSMTGAKETQYF.